This passage covers 2 T cell receptor beta chains from one sample sequenced in a study of T cell responses to AZD1222 COVID-19 vaccine. Data came from immunoSEQ multiplex PCR; TCRdb stores just in-frame clones and leaves some out. Of about 180,000 clones in the sample, about 88% were seen once. The sample here was peripheral blood, taken on day 0 of AZD1222 vaccination. The receptors stem from an adult in good health.

This sequence joins TRBV15 and TRBJ1-5; no clear D. The CDR3 has 14 amino acids. Trimming stripped 0 bases from V and 5 bases from J, with 8 bases between. In germline, CDR1 is LNHNV, CDR2 YYDKDF (reference sequence). As DNA, the CDR3 is TGTGCCACCAGCAGAGAGACGGGGTATCAGCCCCAGCATTTT. It yields the protein CATSRETGYQPQHF. The entire variable domain, with the rest obtained from reference TRBV15 and TRBJ1-5, is as follows: DAMVIQNPRYQVTQFGKPVTLSCSQTLNHNVMYWYQQKSSQAPKLLFHYYDKDFNNEADTPDNFQSRRPNTSFCFLDIRSPGLGDTAMYLCATSRETGYQPQHFGDGTRLSIL.

The chain employs TRBV6-5 and TRBJ2-5, with 8 bases identical to TRBD2. CDR3 length: 14 amino acids. V was pared by 6 bases and J by 5 bases, with 8 bases of the junction left unmatched. The germline gives CDR1 MNHEY, CDR2 SVGAGI. The CDR3 coding sequence is TGTGCCAGCAGAAGGACTAGCTTTAGTGAGACCCAGTACTTC. Protein sequence: CASRRTSFSETQYF.